The clone carrying this T cell receptor (beta chain) has a handful of counts. This sample stems from a study of T cell repertoires in cytomegalovirus infection. Study overall: Carrying CMV and the relevant HLA type showed in public TCR beta signatures.

TCRdb reprocessed the reads with MiXCR, giving one entry per CDR3 protein. The sample lists about 320,000 distinct CDR3 sequences; over 7.5% were seen once. There are 15 residues in the CDR3. The germline V and J ends were trimmed by 6 bases and 5 bases, with 14 bases remaining between them. In germline, CDR1 is MNHEY, CDR2 SMNVEV (reference sequence). Sequencing was performed on PBMCs. The sequence was obtained from a human donor in good health (CMV status not recorded). Some clones in this sample may be carry-over from other donors' samples. V and J are TRBV27 and TRBJ1-6, with no clear D. This chain's CDR3 is CASSPLRPNNSPLHF. The CDR3 DNA sequence: TGTGCCAGCAGCCCCCTCCGGCCTAATAATTCACCCCTCCACTTT.